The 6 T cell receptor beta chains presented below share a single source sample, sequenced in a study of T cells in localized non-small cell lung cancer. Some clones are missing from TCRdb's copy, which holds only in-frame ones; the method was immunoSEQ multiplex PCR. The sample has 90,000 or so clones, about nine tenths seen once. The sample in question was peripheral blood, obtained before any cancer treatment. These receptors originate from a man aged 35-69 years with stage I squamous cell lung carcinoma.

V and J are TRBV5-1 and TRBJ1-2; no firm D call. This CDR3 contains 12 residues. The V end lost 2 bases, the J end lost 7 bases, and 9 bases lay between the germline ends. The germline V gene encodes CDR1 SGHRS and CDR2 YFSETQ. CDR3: CASSFSGSGYTF. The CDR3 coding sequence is TGCGCCAGCAGCTTCAGCGGGTCTGGCTACACCTTC.

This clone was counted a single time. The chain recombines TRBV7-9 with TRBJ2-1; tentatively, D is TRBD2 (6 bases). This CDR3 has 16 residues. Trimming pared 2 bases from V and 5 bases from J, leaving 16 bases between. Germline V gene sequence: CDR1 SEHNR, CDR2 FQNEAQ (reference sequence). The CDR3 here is CASSLLIGTGNNEQFF. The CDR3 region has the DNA TGTGCCAGCAGCTTACTCATTGGGACTGGCAACAATGAGCAGTTCTTC. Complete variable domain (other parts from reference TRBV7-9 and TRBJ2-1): DTGVSQNPRHKITKRGQNVTFRCDPISEHNRLYWYRQTLGQGPEFLTYFQNEAQLEKSRLLSDRFSAERPKGSFSTLEIQRTEQGDSAMYLCASSLLIGTGNNEQFFGPGTRLTVL.

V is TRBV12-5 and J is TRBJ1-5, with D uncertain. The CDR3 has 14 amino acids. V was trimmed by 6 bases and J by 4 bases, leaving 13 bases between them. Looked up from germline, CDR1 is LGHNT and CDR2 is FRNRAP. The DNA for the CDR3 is TGTGCTAGTGGGACGGATTATCTAAATCAGCCCCAGCATTTT. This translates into CASGTDYLNQPQHF.

The CDR3 loop reads CASSSDRTNTEAFF. DNA of the CDR3: TGTGCCAGCTCGTCCGACAGGACGAACACTGAAGCTTTCTTT. V and J are TRBV18 and TRBJ1-1; maybe TRBD1 (6 bases). The germline V gene encodes CDR1 KGHSH and CDR2 LQKENI. The CDR3 length is 14 residues. The germline V and J ends were trimmed by 6 bases and 1 base, with 12 bases remaining between them.

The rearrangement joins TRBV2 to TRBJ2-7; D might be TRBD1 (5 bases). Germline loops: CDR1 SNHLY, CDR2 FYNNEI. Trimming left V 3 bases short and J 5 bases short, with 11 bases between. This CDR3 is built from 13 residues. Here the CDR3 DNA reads TGTGCCAGCAGTGATGCAGGGCCTAACGAGCAGTACTTC. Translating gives CASSDAGPNEQYF. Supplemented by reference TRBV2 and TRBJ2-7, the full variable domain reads EPEVTQTPSHQVTQMGQEVILRCVPISNHLYFYWYRQILGQKVEFLVSFYNNEISEKSEIFDDQFSVERPDGSNFTLKIRSTKLEDSAMYFCASSDAGPNEQYFGPGTRLTVT.

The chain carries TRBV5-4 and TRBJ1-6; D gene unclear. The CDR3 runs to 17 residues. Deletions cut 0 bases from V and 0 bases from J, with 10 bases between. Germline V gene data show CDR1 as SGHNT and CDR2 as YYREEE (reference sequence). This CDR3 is CASSLVGPSSYNSPLHF. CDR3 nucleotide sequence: TGTGCCAGCAGCTTGGTAGGGCCCAGCTCCTATAATTCACCCCTCCACTTT.